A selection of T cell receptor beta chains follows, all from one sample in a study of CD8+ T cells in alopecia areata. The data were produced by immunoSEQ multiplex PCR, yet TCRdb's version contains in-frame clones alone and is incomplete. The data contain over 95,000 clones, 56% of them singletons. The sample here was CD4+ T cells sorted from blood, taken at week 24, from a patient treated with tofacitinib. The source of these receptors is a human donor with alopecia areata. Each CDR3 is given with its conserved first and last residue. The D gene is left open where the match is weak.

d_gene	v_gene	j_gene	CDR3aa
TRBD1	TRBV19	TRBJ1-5	CASSGQGPQHF
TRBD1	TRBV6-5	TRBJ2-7	CASSPGTASYEQYF
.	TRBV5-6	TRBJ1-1	CASSWGRANTEAFF
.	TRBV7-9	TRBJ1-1	CASSLAAGWVDTEAFF
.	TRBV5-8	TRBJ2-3	CASGDGPATDTQYF
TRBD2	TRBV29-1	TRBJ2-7	CSVEALAGRVQYF
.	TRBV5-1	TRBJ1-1	CASSLADRMNTEAFF
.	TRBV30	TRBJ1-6	CAWSVPDSWTLRSPLHF
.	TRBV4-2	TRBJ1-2	CASSQSRATISGYTF
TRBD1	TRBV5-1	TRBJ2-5	CASSSGTGIGETQYF
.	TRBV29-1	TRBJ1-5	CSVVQVTGQPQHF
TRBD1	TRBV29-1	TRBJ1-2	CSVERPGQRLYGYTF
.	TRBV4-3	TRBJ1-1	CASSQEGGNTEAFF
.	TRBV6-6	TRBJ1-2	CASSYPPDYGYTF
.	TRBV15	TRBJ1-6	CATSRTGFSPLHF